These 12 T cell receptor beta chains share one sample of origin, sequenced in a study of blood T cells in healthy people across ages. The authors ran a second PCR of roughly 6 to 11 cycles using a sample-barcoded 5' primer and a J-beta primer mix. MiXCR, applied by TCRdb to the 5' RACE reads, yields one record per CDR3 protein. The table has 540,000 or so distinct CDR3 sequences, around 48% seen once; the top ten hold around 25%. The sample was blood. The source of these receptors is an elderly man in good health.

A few counts support this clonotype. The rearrangement joins TRBV7-2 to TRBJ2-1; 8 bases are shared with TRBD1. The CDR3 is 14 residues long. Germline V gene data show CDR1 as SGHTA and CDR2 as FQGNSA. The V and J ends lost 3 bases and 2 bases, in that order; junction bases with no gene match: 0. The chain's CDR3 is CASSLDRAYNEQFF. For the CDR3, the DNA is TGTGCCAGCAGCTTGGACAGGGCCTACAATGAGCAGTTCTTC.

The gene calls are TRBV7-2 and TRBJ1-1; 10 bases map to TRBD1. The J segment lost 2 bases and the V segment lost 2 bases, leaving 5 bases of the junction unmatched. Germline CDR1 is SGHTA and CDR2 is FQGNSA. CDR3 length: 16 amino acids. The CDR3 coding sequence is TGTGCCAGCAGCTTAAAACGGACAGGGGGAAACACTGAAGCTTTCTTT. It specifies CASSLKRTGGNTEAFF.

About this clonotype: Compared with germline, one end of the junction differs, possibly owing to a read error. This sequence joins TRBV4-3 and TRBJ2-1, with 11 nucleotides matching TRBD1. The CDR3 has 18 residues. Germline V CDR1 and CDR2: LGHNA, YSLEER. CDR3 in amino acids: CTSSQDIGQGAPYNEQFF. The DNA of the CDR3 is TGCACCAGCAGCCAAGATATTGGACAGGGGGCCCCTTACAATGAGCAGTTCTTC.

This clonotype turned up a few times. The V gene is TRBV4-3, the J gene TRBJ2-6; tentatively, D is TRBD2 (5 bases). The CDR3 is 17 residues long. Trimming cost V 4 bases and J 0 bases, with 13 bases left between them. Germline V gene lookup returns CDR1 LGHNA and CDR2 YSLEER. CDR3 bases: TGCGCCAGCAGCCCTCGGGAACGGATCTCTGGGGCCAACGTCCTGACTTTC. It encodes CASSPRERISGANVLTF.

The V gene is TRBV7-2, the J gene TRBJ2-5; 8 positions agree with TRBD2. The germline V gene encodes CDR1 SGHTA and CDR2 FQGNSA. CDR3 length: 16 residues. The V gene end was trimmed by 5 bases and the J gene end by 5 bases; junction bases not matched to a gene: 13. CDR3 amino acids: CASSGSGTRGSETQYF. The CDR3 nucleotides are TGTGCCAGCAGCGGTTCCGGGACTAGGGGATCGGAGACCCAGTACTTC.

This clonotype has ten or more counts. The rearrangement joins TRBV6-6 to TRBJ2-3; TRBD1 aligns across 7 bases. Trimming removed 2 bases from V and 6 bases from J; junction bases left unmatched: 8. The germline V gene encodes CDR1 MNHNY and CDR2 SVGAGI (reference sequence). CDR3 length equals 15 residues. CDR3 protein: CASSYALQGWDTQYF. The CDR3, as DNA: TGTGCCAGCAGTTACGCCTTACAGGGGTGGGATACGCAGTATTTT.

This clonotype was found a few times. The chain carries TRBV29-1 and TRBJ1-2; 7 nucleotides line up with TRBD1. V gave up 7 bases and J gave up 13 bases; unmatched junction bases: 3. The CDR3 totals 8 residues. CDR1 SQVTM and CDR2 ANQGSEA come from the germline V gene. The CDR3 DNA is TGCAGCGCAGACAGGGCCACCTTC. This codes for CSADRATF.

This clonotype was picked up many times. The CDR3 region is CASRPDSYNEQFF. The DNA of the CDR3 is TGTGCCAGCAGACCAGACAGTTACAATGAGCAGTTCTTC. This chain connects TRBV6-6 to TRBJ2-1; TRBD1 is a possible D gene (5 bases). V was clipped by 6 bases and J by 4 bases, with 10 bases between them. The V gene's germline CDR1 is MNHNY and CDR2 SVGAGI (reference sequence). The CDR3 totals 13 residues.

In DNA form, the CDR3 reads TGTGCCAACAACGCATCCCCCGTTCGTGGGATGGGTGAGCAGTTCTTC. Amino acid sequence: CANNASPVRGMGEQFF. The genes are TRBV7-3 and TRBJ2-1, with D hard to call. Germline CDR1 and CDR2: SGHTA and FQGTGA. The CDR3 loop spans 16 amino acids. The ends were cut back, 10 bases at V and 9 bases at J, with 28 bases in the middle.

This clonotype was detected only a few times. The chain has TRBV11-2 and TRBJ2-3, with unresolved D. The CDR3 consists of 14 residues. V was cut by 5 bases and J by 8 bases, with 17 bases left in between. The germline CDR1 and CDR2 sequences are SGHAT and FQNNGV. The CDR3 here is CASSPGGMGSTQYF. The CDR3 DNA is TGTGCCAGCAGCCCCGGTGGGATGGGTAGTACGCAGTATTTT.

The rearrangement uses TRBV7-9 and TRBJ1-1; D remains unclear. V lost 2 bases and J 2 bases, leaving 9 bases between the germline ends. Germline assignment: CDR1 SEHNR and CDR2 FQNEAQ (reference sequence). The CDR3 totals 14 residues. This CDR3 reads CASSLSDRNTEAFF. As DNA, the CDR3 is TGTGCCAGCAGCTTATCGGACCGTAACACTGAAGCTTTCTTT.

This clonotype was seen a single time. The chain has TRBV7-2 and TRBJ1-1; TRBD1 matches 9 bases. This CDR3 has 15 amino acids. The V segment lost 5 bases and the J segment 3 bases; nucleotides outside the gene matches: 7. In germline, CDR1 is SGHTA, CDR2 FQGNSA. CDR3 amino acids: CASSVTGGRDTEAFF. As DNA, the CDR3 is TGTGCCAGCAGCGTCACAGGGGGCAGGGACACTGAAGCTTTCTTT.